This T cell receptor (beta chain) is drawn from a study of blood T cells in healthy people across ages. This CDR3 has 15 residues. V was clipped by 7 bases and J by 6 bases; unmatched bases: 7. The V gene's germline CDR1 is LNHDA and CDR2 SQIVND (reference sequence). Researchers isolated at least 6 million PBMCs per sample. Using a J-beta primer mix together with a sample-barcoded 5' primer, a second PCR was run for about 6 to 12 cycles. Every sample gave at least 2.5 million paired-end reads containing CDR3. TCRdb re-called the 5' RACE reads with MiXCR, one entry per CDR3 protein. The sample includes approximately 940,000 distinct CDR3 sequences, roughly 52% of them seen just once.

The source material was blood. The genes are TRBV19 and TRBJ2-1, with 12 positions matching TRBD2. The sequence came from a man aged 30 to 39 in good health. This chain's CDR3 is CASKPLAGGLNEQFF. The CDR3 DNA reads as TGTGCCAGTAAGCCCCTAGCGGGGGGGCTCAATGAGCAGTTCTTC.